This TCR beta chain was identified in a study of blood T cell repertoires in COVID-19 (dated by TCRdb to the early 2020s). Some background on the complete study: Samples from collaborators originated in the United States, Italy and Spain and spanned both the acute and convalescent phases of COVID-19. The sample metadata nearly always contained a de-identified subject ID, COVID-19 status, age in years and sex. The material from the prospective study consisted of cDNA or gDNA derived from T cells, B-cell-depleted T cells, or PBMCs. Deeply sampled blood TCRbeta repertoires from subjects exposed to, actively infected with, or recovered from COVID-19 were included in the dataset. The repertoires were released in a freely available public database meant as a resource for research on the immune response to SARS-CoV-2. Samples were obtained from the ongoing ImmuneRACE study (first 160 participants) and from about 1,300 subjects provided by 6 global collaborators. Where available, HLA class I and class II types were obtained from metadata supplied by the sample provider rather than from assay-based typing.

The germline V gene sets CDR1 to MGHDK and CDR2 to SYGVNS. V is trimmed back by 1 base and J by 5 bases, and the junction contains 6 bases that no gene match accounts for. Counted from cysteine to phenylalanine, this CDR3 has 16 amino acids. Only CDR3 DNA is held: 48 bases, read in frame from base 1. The research as a whole found: How much clinical and demographic metadata was included differed by source and by participant, and the metadata was provided uncurated.

The immunoSEQ Assay, a bias-controlled multiplex PCR, was used to amplify TCRbeta CDR3 regions from genomic DNA. As for the authors' bioinformatics: Nucleated cell counts per sample were estimated from amplification of reference gene primers within the assay. To quantify the absolute abundance of each unique TCRbeta CDR3 rearrangement, sequence reads were collapsed and filtered. Productive Simpson clonality was computed per sample as the square root of Simpson's diversity index over productive rearrangements. The immuneACCESS repertoire file appears here via TCRdb, limited to in-frame rearrangements. These files lack a portion of the clones; in checked studies, under half of the deficit traces to unresolved V genes, and the cause of the others is not known. The D gene and trimming were derived from the DNA, and the V and J assignments and clone size from that table. The sample contains about 160,000 clones, approximately 86% of them found a single time. About 4% of the sample rests with the top ten.

As concerns this clone: Its antigen is unknown. It has no much larger one-base neighbor in the sample; base qualities were not kept.

Collaborating institutions collected whole blood in K2EDTA tubes following their own protocols. For TCRbeta analysis, collaborators shipped samples in one of three forms: frozen whole blood, isolated PBMCs, or DNA extracted from either of those sample types. The material sequenced was peripheral blood. The receptor was derived from a woman aged 60-70 years with active or convalescent COVID-19. This sequence uses TRBV25-1 and TRBJ2-5; 11 bases in between match TRBD2. The DNA reads TGTGCCAGCAGTGAATCTAGCGGGGGGCCGGGGGAGACCCAGTACTTC. Its protein is CASSESSGGPGETQYF.